This T cell receptor beta chain was identified during a study of shared clonotypes between healthy human individuals. Turning to the study itself: A few men and two women, aged 18 to 49, were donors. Findings and limits, study-wide: Naive CD4 clonotypes were shared across a handful of donors at roughly 5%. When compared with the clonotypes that were shared by all four sorted-subset donors, the non-shared clonotypes turned out to have lower generation probabilities.

A remark on this clone: What it recognizes is unknown.

Per the authors' pipeline: Filtering was not the same, since immunoSEQ gave junction-only sequences without quality scores. Data came from immunoSEQ multiplex PCR; TCRdb stores just in-frame clones and leaves some out. V and J calls and clone size are those listed in that table; D and trimming were worked out from the DNA. The profile covers around 1,900,000 clones, with roughly 95% appearing a single time and 1.5% to 2% taken by the ten largest. The naive CD8 fraction comprised CD45RO-negative cells positively selected for CCR7 and excluded terminally differentiated effector memory CD45RA+ cells. This TCR derives from a man aged 18 to 35 in good health. Some clones in this sample may be carry-over from other donors' samples. Input material: naive CD8+ T cells from PBMCs.

CDR3 in DNA: TGTGCCAGCAGCGTAGCGGCGGGAGGGCCGGGTGAGCAGTTCTTC. Its translation: CASSVAAGGPGEQFF. The chain uses TRBV9 and TRBJ2-1; TRBD2 matches 9 bases. Germline CDR1 is SGDLS and CDR2 is YYNGEE. The junction had 7 bases not matched to a gene; V was cut back by 0 bases and J by 9 bases. This CDR3 is 15 amino acids long.